Below, 25 T cell receptor beta chains from the same sample are listed, as sequenced in a study of T-cell reconstitution after alpha-beta-depleted transplantation in children (dated by TCRdb to the mid-2010s). The sample's treatment or condition label, decoded: allogeneic hematopoietic cell transplantation with graft depleted of TCRalphabeta T cells and CD19 B cells. Libraries were made using PCR. Sequencer: Illumina HiSeq 2500. TCR library preparation used molecular barcoding, with unique molecular identifiers applied to normalize quantification of the TCRbeta repertoire. In-frame beta chains were kept once TCRdb had trimmed the public reads at Q25 with fastp and called clones with MiXCR. Under each unique CDR3 protein, matching rows form one entry showing the most common genes and DNA. This sample comprises hundreds of thousands of distinct CDR3 sequences, around 9.9% of them detected only once. The ten largest clones take up 28% of the sample.

This material consisted of PBMCs, taken before TCRalphabeta/CD19-depleted stem cell transplant. The source is a child less than two years old with acute myeloid leukemia, due to receive a stem cell transplant.

At least ten counts were recorded for this clonotype. The chain links TRBV7-2 to TRBJ2-3; a weak D match, TRBD1 (5 bases). CDR1 SGHTA and CDR2 FQGNSA come from the germline V gene. The CDR3 covers 17 residues. V was pared by 5 bases and J by 1 base, with 19 bases between. The CDR3 reads CASSIRGRTTGTDTQYF. CDR3 nucleotide sequence: TGTGCCAGCAGCATTAGGGGCAGGACGACGGGCACAGATACGCAGTATTTT.

This clonotype was detected ten times or more. The chain carries TRBV6-2 or TRBV6-3 and TRBJ2-1, with 10 bases lining up with TRBD2. CDR3 size: 13 residues. Unmatched junction bases numbered 1, after V lost 2 bases and J lost 9 bases. The germline V gene has CDR1 MNHEY and CDR2 SVGEGT. The CDR3 coding sequence is TGTGCCAGCAGTTACCTAGCGGGAGCTGAGCAGTTCTTC. The encoded protein is CASSYLAGAEQFF.

This clonotype was detected many times. This sequence joins TRBV20-1 and TRBJ2-7; 7 bases are shared with TRBD2. This CDR3 region has 15 residues. CDR1 DFQATT and CDR2 SNEGSKA come from the germline V gene (reference sequence). The V gene end was trimmed by 0 bases and the J gene end by 4 bases; junction bases not matched to a gene: 9. CDR3 sequence reads: CSARDQLAANYEQYF. Written as DNA, the CDR3 is TGCAGTGCTAGAGATCAGCTAGCGGCGAATTACGAGCAGTACTTC.

The chain combines TRBV7-6 with TRBJ2-6; D uncertain. This CDR3 has 15 residues. V dropped 0 bases and J dropped 0 bases, with 3 bases sitting between them. CDR1 and CDR2 (germline): SGHVS, FNYEAQ. CDR3 loop: CASSLADSGANVLTF. The DNA of the CDR3 is TGTGCCAGCAGCTTAGCTGACTCTGGGGCCAACGTCCTGACTTTC.

This clonotype was counted at least ten times. Here the CDR3 DNA reads TGTGCCACCAGTCTTCCGCTAGACACCGGGGAGCTGTTTTTT. Translation gives CATSLPLDTGELFF. The genes are TRBV24-1 and TRBJ2-2; D call uncertain. There are 14 residues in the CDR3. Germline CDR1 reads KGHDR; CDR2 reads SFDVKD. V lost 6 bases to trimming and J lost 3 bases, with 10 bases between them.

The chain recombines TRBV28 with TRBJ2-1; 10 positions agree with TRBD1. Trimming removed 7 bases from V and 0 bases from J; junction bases left unmatched: 9. CDR1 is MDHEN, CDR2 SYDVKM, per germline. CDR3 size: 17 residues. CDR3 nucleotides: TGTGCCAGCACCGGACAGGGGGGTCGTGGCTCCTACAATGAGCAGTTCTTC. Translated: CASTGQGGRGSYNEQFF.

V and J are TRBV12-3 or TRBV12-4 and TRBJ1-4; TRBD1 is a possible D gene (6 bases). The ends were cut back, 11 bases at V and 7 bases at J, with 32 bases in the middle. CDR3 length equals 18 residues. The CDR3 protein is CALTPIQPFQGYFEKLFF. DNA of the CDR3: TGTGCCCTCACCCCAATTCAACCCTTTCAGGGGTATTTTGAAAAACTGTTTTTT.

This clonotype was seen a few times. V and J are TRBV5-1 and TRBJ1-1; D uncertain. The CDR3 length is 15 residues. Trimming left V 0 bases short and J 0 bases short, with 9 bases between. The germline CDR1 and CDR2 sequences are SGHRS and YFSETQ. CDR3 nucleotides: TGCGCCAGCAGCTTGGATTGGGCGGTGAACACTGAAGCTTTCTTT. Protein: CASSLDWAVNTEAFF.

There are many counts of this clonotype. J is TRBJ2-3 and V is TRBV6-2 or TRBV6-3; TRBD1 might be the D (6 bases). This CDR3 contains 14 residues. Germline CDR1 is MNHEY and CDR2 is SVGEGT. V was pared by 8 bases and J by 5 bases, with 17 bases between. CDR3 nucleotide sequence: TGTGCCAGCGGCCCCTGGGGGCTGGGAGATACGCAGTATTTT. It encodes CASGPWGLGDTQYF.

This clonotype was observed at least ten times. The gene calls are TRBV4-1 and TRBJ2-5; perhaps TRBD1 as D (5 bases). The CDR3 length is 15 residues. Trimming shortened V by 1 base and J by 3 bases, and 12 bases separated the two germline ends. Germline CDR1 MGHRA, CDR2 YSYEKL. CDR3: CASSQAGLGEETQYF. CDR3 nucleotide sequence: TGCGCCAGCAGCCAAGCAGGCCTAGGGGAAGAGACCCAGTACTTC.

This clonotype was detected many times. The chain employs TRBV12-3 or TRBV12-4 and TRBJ1-5; D is unresolved. The CDR3 has 13 residues. The V and J ends lost 0 bases and 3 bases respectively, with 3 bases between them. The CDR3 region is CASSLAINQPQHF. The CDR3, as DNA: TGTGCCAGCAGTTTAGCGATCAATCAGCCCCAGCATTTT.

This clonotype was detected ten times or more. The chain combines TRBV5-1 with TRBJ2-7; 9 nucleotides match TRBD2. The V and J ends lost 0 bases and 3 bases, in that order; junction bases with no gene match: 13. Germline CDR1 is SGHRS and CDR2 is YFSETQ. This CDR3 has 18 amino acids. CDR3 nucleotides: TGCGCCAGCAGCTTGGCCGGTGCGGGAGGGCCTGGTCGCTACGAGCAGTACTTC. It codes for CASSLAGAGGPGRYEQYF.

This clonotype has ten or more counts. The CDR3 loop reads CASSVGLAGDNEQFF. CDR3 bases: TGTGCCAGCAGCGTGGGGCTAGCGGGGGACAATGAGCAGTTCTTC. This chain joins TRBV7-7 and TRBJ2-1; 10 nucleotides agree with TRBD2. The CDR3 is made up of 15 amino acids. The germline gives CDR1 SSHAT, CDR2 FNYEAQ (reference sequence). The trim removed 5 bases at V and 5 bases at J, leaving 6 bases unmatched.

This chain links TRBV29-1 with TRBJ2-5, with TRBD2 identical over 10 bases. CDR1 and CDR2 (germline): SQVTM, ANQGSEA. This CDR3 is built from 13 residues. CDR3 sequence: CIVGGLAQGTQYF. CDR3 nucleotides: TGCATCGTAGGGGGACTAGCGCAGGGGACCCAGTACTTC.

This clonotype was detected ten times or more. This sequence joins TRBV5-1 and TRBJ1-5; D is perhaps TRBD1 (5 bases). Germline CDR1 and CDR2: SGHRS and YFSETQ. The CDR3 is made up of 14 amino acids. Trimming left V 0 bases short and J 7 bases short, with 11 bases between. CDR3 sequence (DNA): TGCGCCAGCAGCTTGGAGGCAGGGAAGCAGCCCCAGCATTTT. It yields the protein CASSLEAGKQPQHF.

This clonotype occurred many times. The rearrangement joins TRBV29-1 to TRBJ2-1, with TRBD2 as a possible D gene (5 bases). This CDR3 spans 14 amino acids. Germline V CDR1 and CDR2: SQVTM, ANQGSEA. V gave up 5 bases and J gave up 0 bases, with 11 bases separating them. DNA for the CDR3: TGCAGCGTTTTGAAAGGGAGCTCCTACAATGAGCAGTTCTTC. Translated, it gives CSVLKGSSYNEQFF.

This clonotype was seen repeatedly, ten times or more. The chain recombines TRBV10-2 with TRBJ2-1, with 8 positions matching TRBD2. The CDR3 sequence is 14 residues long. The V gene's germline CDR1 is WSHSY and CDR2 SAAADI. J lost 6 bases, V lost 6 bases, and 7 bases had no gene match. CDR3: CASSPGLVPNEQFF. CDR3 nucleotides: TGCGCCAGCAGCCCGGGACTAGTACCCAATGAGCAGTTCTTC.

The table lists this clonotype with many counts. This chain joins TRBV20-1 and TRBJ2-7; D remains unclear. The CDR3 contains 12 residues. Trimming removed 5 bases from V and 5 bases from J, with 13 bases in between. Germline loops: CDR1 DFQATT, CDR2 SNEGSKA (reference sequence). The CDR3 sequence: CSALEPYHEQYF. The DNA of the CDR3 is TGCAGTGCTCTGGAGCCTTACCACGAGCAGTACTTC.

This clonotype was recorded at least ten times. The chain links TRBV30 to TRBJ2-7; no clear D gene. V shed 2 bases and J shed 7 bases, with 9 bases lying between them. Germline V gene lookup returns CDR1 GTSNPN and CDR2 SVGIG (reference sequence). This CDR3 spans 11 amino acids. Written as DNA, the CDR3 is TGTGCCTGGAGTCGGCTCCGGGAGCAGTACTTC. This codes for CAWSRLREQYF.

A note on this clonotype: A read error may produce the germline difference seen at one junction end. The chain links TRBV7-9 to TRBJ2-1; D might be TRBD1 (5 bases). CDR1 and CDR2 from the germline V gene are SEHNR and FQNEAQ (reference sequence). The CDR3 is 12 amino acids. In DNA form, the CDR3 reads TGTACCAGCAGCTCGACAGACAATGAGCAGTTCTTC. Its protein is CTSSSTDNEQFF.

This clonotype came up a few times. The CDR3 here is CASSPAQNTEAFF. In DNA form, the CDR3 reads TGTGCCAGCTCACCCGCCCAAAACACTGAAGCTTTCTTT. The chain combines TRBV18 with TRBJ1-1; no firm D call. Germline CDR1 reads KGHSH; CDR2 reads LQKENI. V shed 3 bases and J shed 2 bases, with 7 bases lying between them. The CDR3 totals 13 residues. The full variable domain, its missing parts supplied by reference TRBV18 and TRBJ1-1, is NAGVMQNPRHLVRRRGQEARLRCSPMKGHSHVYWYRQLPEEGLKFMVYLQKENIIDESGMPKERFSAEFPKEGPSILRIQQVVRGDSAAYFCASSPAQNTEAFFGQGTRLTVV.

There are many counts of this clonotype. The genes are TRBV20-1 and TRBJ2-5; 8 bases agree with TRBD2. The CDR3 extends over 11 amino acids. Germline CDR1 reads DFQATT; CDR2 reads SNEGSKA (reference sequence). V lost 8 bases, J lost 5 bases, and 4 bases stayed unmatched. The CDR3 reads CSSGGAETQYF. CDR3 DNA: TGCAGTAGCGGGGGCGCGGAGACCCAGTACTTC.

Many counts were recorded for this clonotype. The CDR3 sequence: CASSLVQGSRETQYF. CDR3 coding DNA: TGTGCCAGCAGCTTGGTACAGGGGAGTCGAGAGACCCAGTACTTC. The chain recombines TRBV5-5 with TRBJ2-5; 7 bases line up with TRBD1. J was trimmed by 4 bases and V by 0 bases; bases with no gene match: 6. CDR3 length equals 15 residues. Germline CDR1 and CDR2: SGHKS and YYEKEE (reference sequence).

There are many counts of this clonotype. The gene calls are TRBV29-1 and TRBJ2-7; no firm D call. The V end lost 2 bases, the J end lost 3 bases, and 17 bases lay between the germline ends. This CDR3 is 15 amino acids long. Germline loops: CDR1 SQVTM, CDR2 ANQGSEA. CDR3 sequence: CSVEFGVSSNYEQYF. The CDR3 nucleotides are TGCAGCGTTGAATTTGGGGTTTCTTCGAACTACGAGCAGTACTTC.

As concerns this clonotype: A much larger clonotype is one base distant, so this may be a read error. The V gene is TRBV7-3, the J gene TRBJ2-1, with D unresolved. The CDR3 consists of 12 residues. Per germline, CDR1 SGHTA and CDR2 FQGTGA. The CDR3 nucleotides are TGTGCCAGCAGGATAGATTACAATAAGCAGTTCTTC. This sequence encodes CASRIDYNKQFF.